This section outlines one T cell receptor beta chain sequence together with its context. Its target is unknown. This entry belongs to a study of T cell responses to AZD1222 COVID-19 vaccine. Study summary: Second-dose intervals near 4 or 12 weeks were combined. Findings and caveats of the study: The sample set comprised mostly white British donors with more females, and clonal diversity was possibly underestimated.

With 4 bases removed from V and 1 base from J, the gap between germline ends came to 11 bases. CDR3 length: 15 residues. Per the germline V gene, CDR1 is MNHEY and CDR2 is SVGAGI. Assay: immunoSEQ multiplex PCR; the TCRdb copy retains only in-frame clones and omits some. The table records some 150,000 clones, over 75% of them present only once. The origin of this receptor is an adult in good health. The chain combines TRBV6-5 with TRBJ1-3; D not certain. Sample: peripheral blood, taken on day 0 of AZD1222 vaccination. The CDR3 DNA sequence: TGTGCCAGCAGTTCGACCGGGTTATCTGGAAACACCATATATTTT. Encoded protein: CASSSTGLSGNTIYF.